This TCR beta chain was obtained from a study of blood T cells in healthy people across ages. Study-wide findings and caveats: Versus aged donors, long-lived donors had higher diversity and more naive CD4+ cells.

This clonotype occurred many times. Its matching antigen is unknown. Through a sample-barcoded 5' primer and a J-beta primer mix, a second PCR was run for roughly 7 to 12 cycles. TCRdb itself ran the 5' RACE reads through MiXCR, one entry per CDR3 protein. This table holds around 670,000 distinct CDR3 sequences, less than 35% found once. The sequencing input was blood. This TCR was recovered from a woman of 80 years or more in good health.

CDR3 amino acids: CASSRLGARNSPLHF. CDR3 DNA: TGCGCCAGCAGCCGCCTGGGGGCGCGGAATTCACCCCTCCACTTT. This chain uses TRBV5-1 with TRBJ1-6; D is possibly TRBD1 (6 bases). The CDR3 extends over 15 amino acids. The germline V gene has CDR1 SGHRS and CDR2 YFSETQ. V was trimmed by 4 bases and J by 7 bases, leaving 15 bases between them.